This entry describes one T cell receptor beta chain. The data belong to a study of T cell responses to AZD1222 COVID-19 vaccine. The assay was immunoSEQ multiplex PCR, and TCRdb's table has in-frame clones only and misses some. The sample lists approximately 140,000 clones, about 95% occurring once. The germline V and J ends were trimmed by 11 bases and 10 bases, with 17 bases remaining between them. Germline V gives CDR1 SNHLY, CDR2 FYNNEI. The CDR3 spans 11 residues. The TCR comes from an adult in good health. Sequencing was performed on peripheral blood, taken on day 0 of AZD1222 vaccination. The chain has TRBV2 and TRBJ1-1; possible D gene TRBD1, 5 bases. This CDR3 is CAQSDSFGAFF. The CDR3 DNA sequence: TGTGCCCAGAGCGACAGTTTCGGAGCTTTCTTT.